This is a list of T cell receptor beta chains from one sample in a study of spatial heterogeneity in lung cancer. MiXCR was run by TCRdb on the 5' RACE reads, yielding one entry per CDR3 protein. The repertoire has about 42,000 distinct CDR3 sequences, about 6.5% of them found once; the top ten carry 43%. Material: PBMCs, obtained at surgery. These receptors were obtained from a female donor with early-stage non-small cell lung cancer. CDR3s include the opening cysteine and the closing phenylalanine or tryptophan. The D gene is left open where the match is weak. The size field is filled for only some rows; it gives once, few, many or a size class.

j_call v_call clone_size d_call cdr3_nt cdr3_aa
TRBJ1-3 TRBV28 many - TGTGCCAGCAGCCTCATCCAGGGAGCTGGAAACACCATATATTTT CASSLIQGAGNTIYF
TRBJ2-5 TRBV12-3/TRBV12-4 few TRBD2 TGTGCCAGCAGTTCTAAGGGACTAGCGGGGGAAGAGACCCAGTACTTC CASSSKGLAGEETQYF
TRBJ2-3 TRBV11-3 many TRBD2 TGTGCCAGCAGCTTAGGCCGGGGGGGCTTCACAGATACGCAGTATTTT CASSLGRGGFTDTQYF
TRBJ2-1 TRBV7-2 many TRBD2 TGTGCCAGCAGCTTCAGCGGGGGGGCCGGGAATGAGCAGTTCTTC CASSFSGGAGNEQFF
TRBJ1-1 TRBV20-1 many - TGCAGTGCCCTCCGAAGGGAGAGAAACACTGAAGCTTTCTTT CSALRRERNTEAFF
TRBJ1-5 TRBV6-5 - - TGTGCCAGCAGTTACTCAGACACCGGGGGGAATCAGCCCCAGCATTTT CASSYSDTGGNQPQHF
TRBJ2-7 TRBV4-3 many TRBD1 TGCGCCAGCAGCCCGGGACAGTACCTCTACGAGCAGTACTTC CASSPGQYLYEQYF
TRBJ2-6 TRBV7-9 many TRBD1 TGTGCCAGCGACCGAGGGACAGGGCCGCTCTCTGGGGCCAACGTCCTGACTTTC CASDRGTGPLSGANVLTF
TRBJ2-7 TRBV6-5 many TRBD1 TGTGCCAGCAGTAGACAGGGCGCATCCTCCTACGAGCAGTACTTC CASSRQGASSYEQYF
TRBJ1-2 TRBV7-2 few TRBD1 TGTGCCAGCAGCCTCGGGACAGGGTTATATGGCTACACCTTC CASSLGTGLYGYTF
TRBJ2-5 TRBV11-2 many TRBD2 TGTGCCAGCAGCCCAGGCGGGGGGGCCCTTGGAGAGACCCAGTACTTC CASSPGGGALGETQYF
TRBJ1-1 TRBV9 few - TGTGCCAGCAGCGTATCAGCCTCTCGCGATGGGGTCACTCCTGAAGCTTTCTTT CASSVSASRDGVTPEAFF
TRBJ1-2 TRBV12-3/TRBV12-4 many - TGTGCCAGCAGTTACCTCTATGGCTACACCTTC CASSYLYGYTF
TRBJ1-1 TRBV7-9 many - TGTGCCAGCGGGGTTGCAGTAGGTGGCACTGAAGCTTTCTTT CASGVAVGGTEAFF
TRBJ2-2 TRBV6-4 few TRBD1 TGTGCCAGCACTAAGGACAGGGGCACCGGGGAGCTGTTTTTT CASTKDRGTGELFF
TRBJ1-1 TRBV7-2 many - TGTGCCAGCAGTCTGAACGCGGGTGAAGCTTTCTTT CASSLNAGEAFF